The rows below give T cell receptor beta chains drawn from one sample of a study of T cell responses to AZD1222 COVID-19 vaccine. The data were produced by immunoSEQ multiplex PCR, yet TCRdb's version contains in-frame clones alone and is incomplete. The data hold around 140,000 clones, with roughly 92% observed a single time. The sample here was peripheral blood, taken on day 0 of AZD1222 vaccination. Receptor source: an adult in good health. Both conserved end residues are part of each CDR3. Each record gives: V gene, clone size, J gene, CDR3 protein. The listing skips clone size in some rows; elsewhere it reads once, few, many or a size class.

TRBV11-2	-	TRBJ2-1	CASSSFRAGGTRNNEQFF
TRBV21-1	-	TRBJ2-7	CASSNSTWLRGGRGSDEQYF
TRBV7-9	-	TRBJ1-1	CASSPDKVEAFF
TRBV7-9	-	TRBJ2-1	CASSLGTSGIVWVYNEQFF
TRBV27	-	TRBJ2-1	CASSFRGAYNEQFF
TRBV6-1	-	TRBJ2-2	CASSEGPGNGELFF
TRBV2	-	TRBJ2-2	CASGTSGKPGELFF
TRBV3-1/TRBV3-2	few	TRBJ2-1	CASSPLKGLAGVTSYNEQFF
TRBV5-1	-	TRBJ2-7	CASSLGLAGGSYEQYF
TRBV7-9	-	TRBJ2-3	CASLRSGTDTQYF
TRBV5-1	-	TRBJ1-1	CASSWGTATEAFF
TRBV5-4	-	TRBJ2-2	CASSLDRRDTGELFF
TRBV2	-	TRBJ1-5	CASSGSGARSGQPQHF
TRBV6-5	-	TRBJ2-5	CASSREVGVETQYF
TRBV3-1/TRBV3-2	-	TRBJ1-1	CASRGTGNTEAFF
TRBV5-4	-	TRBJ2-7	CASSPSAGGRGYEQYF
TRBV7-3	-	TRBJ2-1	CASSSRASGRDSSYNEQFF
TRBV5-1	-	TRBJ1-3	CASSLGQGAGNTIYF
TRBV6-1	-	TRBJ1-5	CASSDGTGGNQPQHF
TRBV12-3/TRBV12-4	-	TRBJ1-6	CASSWGHSPLHF